The next 32 T cell receptor beta chains were all read from a single sample in a study of shared clonotypes between healthy human individuals. Clones were sequenced by immunoSEQ multiplex PCR, and TCRdb holds only the in-frame ones, with some missing. The sample shows some 2.1 million clones, about 95% of them seen only once. CD45RO negativity and positive selection for CCR7 defined naive CD8 cells, a population that excluded terminally differentiated effector memory CD45RA+ cells. The sequenced material came from naive CD8+ T cells sorted from blood. The receptors shown here come from a man younger than 30 in good health.

This rearrangement joins TRBV7-8 to TRBJ2-1; TRBD1 matches at 10 bases. The CDR3 spans 16 residues. From germline, CDR1 is SGHVS and CDR2 FQNEAQ. The junction had 8 bases not matched to a gene; V was cut back by 5 bases and J by 4 bases. The CDR3, as DNA: TGTGCCAGCAGCATGGGACAGGGGATTAGGTACAATGAGCAGTTCTTC. This sequence encodes CASSMGQGIRYNEQFF.

J is TRBJ2-3 and V is TRBV9; possibly TRBD1 for D (5 bases). Germline V gene lookup returns CDR1 SGDLS and CDR2 YYNGEE. Trimming shortened V by 3 bases and J by 4 bases, and 12 bases separated the two germline ends. This CDR3 has 14 amino acids. The CDR3 nucleotides read TGTGCCAGCAGCGCGCCGCAGGGATCAGATACGCAGTATTTT. This encodes CASSAPQGSDTQYF.

The count of this clone is one. V is TRBV28 and J is TRBJ1-5, with 7 bases lining up with TRBD1. CDR3 length: 15 residues. Germline values: CDR1 MDHEN, CDR2 SYDVKM. V trimming: 3 bases; J trimming: 7 bases; junction bases outside the gene matches: 9. CDR3 DNA sequence: TGTGCCAGCAGTTTGGAGGGGGCGCCGTTGCAGCCCCAGCATTTT. Translating it yields CASSLEGAPLQPQHF.

The gene calls are TRBV9 and TRBJ2-5; possibly TRBD2 for D (6 bases). The germline V gene has CDR1 SGDLS and CDR2 YYNGEE. Trimming removed 1 base from V and 0 bases from J, with 10 bases in between. This CDR3 region has 15 residues. Written as DNA, the CDR3 is TGTGCCAGCAGCGTACTAGCGACAAACCAAGAGACCCAGTACTTC. It translates to CASSVLATNQETQYF.

As for this clone: The sample holds other DNA sequences that translate to the same CDR3. This chain joins TRBV5-6 and TRBJ2-7; 8 positions agree with TRBD1. The V gene's germline CDR1 is SGHDT and CDR2 YYEEEE. The CDR3 has 14 amino acids. The V gene end was trimmed by 2 bases and the J gene end by 5 bases; junction bases not matched to a gene: 6. The CDR3: CASSFGTGVHEQYF. In DNA form, the CDR3 reads TGTGCCAGCAGCTTCGGGACAGGCGTCCACGAGCAGTACTTC.

The chain links TRBV6-5 to TRBJ2-5; D possibly corresponds to TRBD2 (7 bases). The CDR3 totals 15 residues. CDR1 is MNHEY, CDR2 SVGAGI, per germline. Trimming pared 2 bases from V and 3 bases from J, leaving 13 bases between. CDR3 in amino acids: CASSYVGGPEETQYF. The CDR3 bases are TGTGCCAGCAGTTACGTGGGGGGGCCAGAAGAGACCCAGTACTTC.

This clone was counted a single time. This sample includes further DNA sequences coding for the same CDR3. J is TRBJ1-1 and V is TRBV9, with 9 nucleotides matching TRBD1. The CDR3 is made up of 14 amino acids. The junction had 2 bases not matched to a gene; V was cut back by 0 bases and J by 5 bases. The germline V gene encodes CDR1 SGDLS and CDR2 YYNGEE. CDR3 sequence: CASSVGGTGTEAFF. The DNA for the CDR3 is TGTGCCAGCAGCGTAGGTGGGACAGGGACTGAAGCTTTCTTT.

The chain combines TRBV27 with TRBJ1-4; no clear D. The germline V gene encodes CDR1 MNHEY and CDR2 SMNVEV (reference sequence). CDR3 length: 15 amino acids. V was trimmed by 0 bases and J by 12 bases, leaving 17 bases between them. The CDR3 DNA is TGTGCCAGCAGTTTATCCGGCGGGAGCCTGAAAGAACTGTTTTTT. It specifies CASSLSGGSLKELFF.

V gene TRBV4-3 combines with J gene TRBJ2-3; the D call may be TRBD1 or TRBD2 (5 bases each). The CDR3 spans 14 residues. CDR1 is LGHNA and CDR2 is YSLEER in the germline V gene. The germline V and J ends were trimmed by 1 base and 5 bases, with 10 bases remaining between them. Here the CDR3 reads CASSQGDLGDTQYF. The CDR3 region has the DNA TGCGCCAGCAGCCAAGGGGACCTGGGAGATACGCAGTATTTT.

V gene TRBV5-4 combines with J gene TRBJ2-1; D uncertain. CDR3 length: 15 residues. With 0 bases removed from V and 4 bases from J, the gap between germline ends came to 11 bases. Germline-derived CDR1 and CDR2 are SGHNT and YYREEE (reference sequence). Here the CDR3 DNA reads TGTGCCAGCAGCTTGGAGGCCGCAAAATACAATGAGCAGTTCTTC. Protein: CASSLEAAKYNEQFF.

The rearrangement joins TRBV7-2 to TRBJ2-7; the D gene is possibly TRBD1 (5 bases). Per germline, CDR1 SGHTA and CDR2 FQGNSA. The CDR3 runs to 13 residues. Trimming pared 2 bases from V and 5 bases from J, leaving 10 bases between. The CDR3 protein is CASSLTARDEQYF. The CDR3 coding sequence is TGTGCCAGCAGCTTAACCGCCAGGGACGAGCAGTACTTC.

This clone was picked up one time. The J gene is TRBJ2-7, the V gene TRBV6-1; maybe TRBD1 (6 bases). The CDR3 has 15 amino acids. Germline CDR1 MNHNS, CDR2 SASEGT. Trimming stripped 4 bases from V and 0 bases from J, with 13 bases between. The DNA of the CDR3 is TGTGCCAGCAGTGGTGGACAGTTAAGCTCCTACGAGCAGTACTTC. Translated, it gives CASSGGQLSSYEQYF.

With regard to this clone: This sample also contains other DNA sequences that code for the same CDR3. The chain carries TRBV27 and TRBJ2-5; D unresolved. The CDR3 has 13 residues. Trimming removed 5 bases at V and 1 base at J, with 8 bases between. The germline V gene encodes CDR1 MNHEY and CDR2 SMNVEV (reference sequence). The CDR3 sequence: CASSPDTQETQYF. CDR3 bases: TGTGCCAGCAGTCCAGATACCCAAGAGACCCAGTACTTC.

This chain links TRBV6-6 with TRBJ2-1; D call uncertain. V lost 6 bases and J 6 bases, leaving 12 bases between the germline ends. Looked up from germline, CDR1 is MNHNY and CDR2 is SVGAGI (reference sequence). The CDR3 has 13 amino acids. The CDR3 DNA is TGTGCCAGCAGCCCCCTATGGGTCAATGAGCAGTTCTTC. It yields the protein CASSPLWVNEQFF.

This clone was counted between two and nine times. V and J are TRBV4-1 and TRBJ2-3; possibly TRBD1 for D (6 bases). This CDR3 is 17 amino acids long. Germline CDR1 reads MGHRA; CDR2 reads YSYEKL. The germline V and J ends were trimmed by 0 bases and 4 bases, with 17 bases remaining between them. CDR3 amino acids: CASSQDLPGTLADTQYF. The CDR3 DNA follows: TGCGCCAGCAGCCAAGACCTCCCCGGGACACTTGCAGATACGCAGTATTTT.

The rearrangement links TRBV6-5 to TRBJ1-5; no reliable D call. Germline V gene data show CDR1 as MNHEY and CDR2 as SVGAGI. V shed 0 bases and J shed 5 bases, with 8 bases lying between them. This CDR3 comprises 14 residues. CDR3 in DNA: TGTGCCAGCAGTTACTCGTCAGCATATCAGCCCCAGCATTTT. Amino acid sequence: CASSYSSAYQPQHF.

The gene calls are TRBV19 and TRBJ2-7; weak D call: TRBD2 (5 bases). The germline CDR1 and CDR2 sequences are LNHDA and SQIVND (reference sequence). V was pared by 0 bases and J by 2 bases, with 17 bases between. CDR3 length: 17 amino acids. The CDR3 DNA sequence: TGTGCCAGTAGTATAGATCCCACGTATAGAGGGACCTACGAGCAGTACTTC. This gives the protein CASSIDPTYRGTYEQYF.

The CDR3 protein is CASSLAGGFGATDTQYF. DNA of the CDR3: TGCGCCAGCAGCTTGGCCGGAGGGTTTGGGGCCACAGATACGCAGTATTTT. The rearrangement joins TRBV5-1 to TRBJ2-3; the D gene is possibly TRBD2 (6 bases). The germline gives CDR1 SGHRS, CDR2 YFSETQ. The CDR3 consists of 17 residues. Trimming left V 0 bases short and J 2 bases short, with 16 bases between.

The chain joins TRBV27 to TRBJ2-2; D is possibly TRBD1 (6 bases). V was cut by 4 bases and J by 5 bases, with 14 bases left in between. The CDR3 contains 15 residues. In germline, CDR1 is MNHEY, CDR2 SMNVEV (reference sequence). As DNA, the CDR3 is TGTGCCAGCAGTTGGGCAGGGGAAGGGACCGGGGAGCTGTTTTTT. This translates into CASSWAGEGTGELFF.

J is TRBJ2-7 and V is TRBV6-5, with D unclear. Per the germline V gene, CDR1 is MNHEY and CDR2 is SVGAGI. The CDR3 consists of 13 residues. The ends were cut back, 6 bases at V and 4 bases at J, with 13 bases in the middle. The DNA of the CDR3 is TGTGCCAGCAGCCCTGGGCCGGAGTACGAGCAGTACTTC. Translation gives CASSPGPEYEQYF.

The chain carries TRBV28 and TRBJ2-7; D perhaps matches TRBD1 (6 bases). The germline CDR1 and CDR2 sequences are MDHEN and SYDVKM. Trimming pared 3 bases from V and 3 bases from J, leaving 15 bases between. The CDR3 is made up of 15 amino acids. The CDR3 sequence: CASSFPGSGDYEQYF. The CDR3 DNA follows: TGTGCCAGCAGTTTCCCCGGGTCAGGGGACTACGAGCAGTACTTC.

Comments on this clone: The sample contains more than one DNA sequence encoding this CDR3. The rearrangement links TRBV4-1 to TRBJ2-3; no definite D call. V lost 6 bases and J lost 6, with 13 bases in between. Germline values: CDR1 MGHRA, CDR2 YSYEKL. The CDR3 sequence is 13 residues long. The CDR3 sequence: CASSQTLGDTQYF. The CDR3, as DNA: TGCGCCAGCAGTCAGACCTTGGGGGATACGCAGTATTTT.

In its sample, this clone was seen a few times. The chain employs TRBV5-1 and TRBJ2-5, with D possibly called TRBD1 or TRBD2 (5 bases each). Trimming cost V 3 bases and J 5 bases, with 14 bases left between them. The CDR3 totals 14 residues. Germline CDR1 is SGHRS and CDR2 is YFSETQ. The CDR3 nucleotides read TGCGCCAGCAGCTCCGGCGGGTGGGGGGAGACCCAGTACTTC. This translates into CASSSGGWGETQYF.

The chain is built from TRBV5-5 and TRBJ2-7, with 7 bases aligning to TRBD2. The trim removed 4 bases at V and 0 bases at J, leaving 7 bases unmatched. Germline V CDR1 and CDR2: SGHKS, YYEKEE (reference sequence). The CDR3 spans 15 residues. This CDR3 is CASSPVLAVSYEQYF. As DNA, the CDR3 is TGTGCCAGCAGCCCGGTTCTAGCGGTCTCCTACGAGCAGTACTTC.

The DNA for the CDR3 is TGCAGTGCTTCCGACCGGAATGGCTACACCTTC. Its protein product is CSASDRNGYTF. The J gene is TRBJ1-2, the V gene TRBV20-1; D call uncertain. The germline gives CDR1 DFQATT, CDR2 SNEGSKA (reference sequence). Trimming took off 5 bases at V and 6 bases at J, with 10 bases between the two ends. The CDR3 runs to 11 residues.

The chain links TRBV27 to TRBJ2-3; either TRBD1 or TRBD2 may supply D (5 bases each). The CDR3 is 13 residues long. Trimming stripped 6 bases from V and 6 bases from J, with 13 bases between. Germline V lookup: CDR1 MNHEY, CDR2 SMNVEV (reference sequence). The CDR3 loop is CASSLNWGDTQYF. The CDR3 coding sequence is TGTGCCAGCAGCCTCAATTGGGGGGATACGCAGTATTTT.

The CDR3 region is CASSLTYPIYEQYF. Here the CDR3 DNA reads TGTGCCAGCAGCTTAACCTACCCGATCTACGAGCAGTACTTC. The J gene is TRBJ2-7, the V gene TRBV6-6, with D unresolved. The germline V gene encodes CDR1 MNHNY and CDR2 SVGAGI (reference sequence). V shed 6 bases and J shed 3 bases, with 15 bases lying between them. This CDR3 has 14 amino acids.

The CDR3 nucleotides are TGTGCCAGTAGTACCGGGACTAGCCTTATGGATGAGCAGTTCTTC. Protein sequence: CASSTGTSLMDEQFF. The chain combines TRBV19 with TRBJ2-1; 9 bases fit TRBD2. The length of the CDR3 is 15 residues. The trim removed 4 bases at V and 8 bases at J, leaving 9 bases unmatched. CDR1 is LNHDA and CDR2 is SQIVND in the germline V gene (reference sequence).

The chain uses TRBV5-4 and TRBJ1-6; D call uncertain. This CDR3 has 14 amino acids. CDR1 and CDR2 (germline): SGHNT, YYREEE (reference sequence). V dropped 0 bases and J dropped 5 bases, with 6 bases sitting between them. CDR3 residues: CASSLDSNNSPLHF. CDR3 bases: TGTGCCAGCAGCTTGGACTCGAATAATTCACCCCTCCACTTT.

This chain uses TRBV6-1 with TRBJ2-7; 11 bases align to TRBD2. V lost 4 bases, J lost 2 bases, and 4 bases stayed unmatched. The CDR3 runs 15 residues. The V gene's germline CDR1 is MNHNS and CDR2 SASEGT. CDR3 protein: CASSGAGLAAYEQYF. CDR3 DNA sequence: TGTGCCAGCAGTGGGGCGGGACTAGCGGCCTACGAGCAGTACTTC.

This chain joins TRBV12-2 and TRBJ2-1; the table names TRBD1, a call not compared with the DNA. TRBV12-2 is flagged as a pseudogene. This CDR3 comprises 17 residues. The chain's CDR3 is CASRFWGSPSSYNEQFF. The CDR3 DNA sequence: TGTGCAAGTCGCTTCTGGGGCTCGCCTAGCTCCTACAATGAGCAGTTCTTC.

This rearrangement joins TRBV6-6 to TRBJ2-7; 9 bases are shared with TRBD1. The CDR3 runs 15 residues. Losses at the gene ends were 5 bases for V and 0 bases for J; bases not matched to a gene: 5. Germline CDR1 and CDR2: MNHNY and SVGAGI (reference sequence). The CDR3 protein is CASSPGQGSSYEQYF. For the CDR3, the DNA is TGTGCCAGCAGTCCCGGACAGGGGAGCTCCTACGAGCAGTACTTC.